The clone carrying this T cell receptor beta chain has just a few counts. Its matching antigen is unknown. The protocol was immunoSEQ multiplex PCR, while the TCRdb copy is restricted to in-frame clones and leaves out a portion. The sample yields over 85,000 clones, about 81% seen once. The source of the sample is a study of T cell responses to AZD1222 COVID-19 vaccine. Study-wide results and caveats: Only six or seven AZD1222 recipients tested seropositive at baseline.

The germline V gene has CDR1 DFQATT and CDR2 SNEGSKA (reference sequence). Trimming left V 7 bases short and J 4 bases short, with 8 bases between. The CDR3 totals 11 residues. The sample in question was peripheral blood, obtained 28 days after the second AZD1222 dose. The sequence was collected from an adult who received the AZD1222 COVID-19 vaccine. The rearrangement uses TRBV20-1 and TRBJ1-3; D unresolved. The CDR3 nucleotides read TGCAGTGGCATGAGGGGAAACACCATATATTTT. Residues: CSGMRGNTIYF.